This TCR beta chain was profiled in a study of identical twins. CDR1 and CDR2 from the germline V gene are MGHRA and YSYEKL. The trim removed 2 bases at V and 9 bases at J, leaving 5 bases unmatched. This CDR3 spans 15 amino acids. TCRdb re-derived calls from the 5' RACE reads in MiXCR, one entry per CDR3 protein. The sample yields 400,000 to 600,000 distinct CDR3 sequences, approximately 20% seen once. The same data also contributed to another study, on yellow fever vaccine responses in identical twins.

The chain uses TRBV4-1 and TRBJ2-1; 12 bases line up with TRBD2. The sequenced material came from CD4+ T cells sorted from blood. The TCR sequence derives from a woman aged 18-30 years in good health. CDR3 in amino acids: CASSQPGTSGREQFF. As DNA, the CDR3 is TGCGCCAGCAGCCAACCCGGGACTAGCGGGCGTGAGCAGTTCTTC.